One sample yielded the 9 T cell receptor beta chains listed below, sequenced in a study of technical replicates of blood from a few donors. Data came from immunoSEQ multiplex PCR; TCRdb stores just in-frame clones and leaves some out. Here the sample spans tens of thousands of clones, about 90% being singletons. Sequences were obtained from PBMCs. Receptors originate from a human donor in good health. Some clones in this sample may be carry-over from other donors' samples.

The chain links TRBV10-3 to TRBJ2-2; 8 nucleotides agree with TRBD1. With 6 bases clipped from V and 7 bases from J, the junction kept 7 bases outside the gene matches. CDR3 length: 14 amino acids. The germline gives CDR1 ENHRY, CDR2 SYGVKD. CDR3 DNA sequence: TGTGCCATCAGGCCCCAGGGGGCGGGCGGGGAGCTGTTTTTT. It encodes CAIRPQGAGGELFF.

Only one count was recorded for this clone. This chain connects TRBV5-4 to TRBJ2-3, with TRBD2 identical over 11 bases. CDR3 length: 18 residues. The germline V gene encodes CDR1 SGHNT and CDR2 YYREEE (reference sequence). V lost 3 bases to trimming and J lost 1 base; unmatched junction nucleotides: 10. CDR3 DNA: TGTGCCAGCAGCTCCGGGACTAGCGGATTTTATCGCACAGATACGCAGTATTTT. Amino acid sequence: CASSSGTSGFYRTDTQYF.

This chain uses TRBV9 with TRBJ2-7, with 8 nucleotides matching TRBD1. Germline CDR1 SGDLS, CDR2 YYNGEE. The CDR3 has 15 residues. V was pared by 0 bases and J by 4 bases, with 6 bases of the junction left unmatched. In DNA form, the CDR3 reads TGTGCCAGCAGCGTAGCTTTGGACAGGGCATACGAGCAGTACTTC. Translation gives CASSVALDRAYEQYF.

The chain recombines TRBV18 with TRBJ2-7; a weak D match, TRBD2 (5 bases). The V end lost 3 bases, the J end lost 3 bases, and 12 bases lay between the germline ends. The CDR3 totals 14 residues. CDR1 and CDR2 (germline): KGHSH, LQKENI. In nucleotides, the CDR3 is TGTGCCAGCTCACCGGCCCGTGAGGGCTACGAGCAGTACTTC. Protein sequence: CASSPAREGYEQYF.

The genes are TRBV11-1 and TRBJ2-7; no definite D call. Germline loops: CDR1 SGHAT, CDR2 FQDESV (reference sequence). The V gene lost 1 base and the J gene lost 0 bases, with 7 bases spanning the gap. This CDR3 is 14 amino acids long. The CDR3 DNA follows: TGTGCCAGCAGCTTAGTTGCGATCTCCTACGAGCAGTACTTC. Its translation is CASSLVAISYEQYF.

The chain has TRBV9 and TRBJ1-2, with 8 bases fitting TRBD1. The CDR3 extends over 15 amino acids. The junction had 6 bases not matched to a gene; V was cut back by 0 bases and J by 5 bases. Germline V CDR1 and CDR2: SGDLS, YYNGEE. In nucleotides, the CDR3 is TGTGCCAGCAGCGTAGAGAACAGGGGGGTATATGGCTACACCTTC. It encodes CASSVENRGVYGYTF.

V is TRBV5-5 and J is TRBJ1-6; D ambiguous. This CDR3 spans 15 amino acids. The V gene lost 2 bases and the J gene lost 7 bases, with 13 bases spanning the gap. Germline lookup yields CDR1 SGHKS and CDR2 YYEKEE (reference sequence). This chain's CDR3 is CASSLLAPQNSPLHF. As DNA, the CDR3 is TGTGCCAGCAGCTTACTAGCTCCACAGAATTCACCCCTCCACTTT.

V gene TRBV7-8 combines with J gene TRBJ2-1, with 10 bases matching TRBD2. J gave up 2 bases and V 4 bases, and 2 bases lay outside the gene matches. The length of the CDR3 is 15 residues. Germline V gene data show CDR1 as SGHVS and CDR2 as FQNEAQ. The CDR3 loop is CASSSSGGPYNEQFF. The CDR3 region has the DNA TGTGCCAGCAGCTCTAGCGGGGGACCCTACAATGAGCAGTTCTTC.

The V gene is TRBV2, the J gene TRBJ1-1; 7 nucleotides match TRBD1. V dropped 8 bases and J dropped 2; count of bases not matched to a gene: 11. Germline-derived CDR1 and CDR2 are SNHLY and FYNNEI. The CDR3 is 15 residues long. The CDR3 coding sequence is TGTGCCAGCTGTAGGGACAGATCGTTTAACACTGAAGCTTTCTTT. Translation gives CASCRDRSFNTEAFF.